A single sample gave rise to the 13 T cell receptor beta chains below, sequenced in a study of T cells in Graves' hyperthyroidism and ophthalmopathy. From RNA transcripts, TCR beta CDR3 regions were amplified. When the TCR CDR3 underwent first-round RT-PCR, the HTBI primer set was used. Via MiXCR, TCRdb re-called the multiplex PCR reads, giving one row per CDR3 protein. The sample yields hundreds of thousands of distinct CDR3 sequences, roughly 18% seen once. Sequenced input: blood. The receptors shown here come from a woman aged 18-29 years with Graves' ophthalmopathy.

The chain's CDR3 is CASSQLENNEQFF. In DNA form, the CDR3 reads TGTGCCAGCAGCCAACTAGAAAACAATGAGCAGTTCTTC. This rearrangement joins TRBV5-4 to TRBJ2-1, with D perhaps TRBD2 (5 bases). The CDR3 has 13 amino acids. Germline CDR1 is SGHNT and CDR2 is YYREEE (reference sequence). With 4 bases removed from V and 5 bases from J, the gap between germline ends came to 10 bases. The full variable domain, its missing parts supplied by reference TRBV5-4 and TRBJ2-1, is ETGVTQSPTHLIKTRGQQVTLRCSSQSGHNTVSWYQQALGQGPQFIFQYYREEENGRGNFPPRFSGLQFPNYSSELNVNALELDDSALYLCASSQLENNEQFFGPGTRLTVL.

For the CDR3, the DNA is TGTGCCAGCAGTTCCCGATTGACTAGTATCACAGATACGCAGTATTTT. Amino acid sequence: CASSSRLTSITDTQYF. The chain uses TRBV6-2 or TRBV6-3 and TRBJ2-3, with D perhaps matching TRBD2 (6 bases). V lost 4 bases to trimming and J lost 2 bases, with 16 bases between them. CDR3 length equals 16 residues. The germline CDR1 and CDR2 sequences are MNHEY and SVGEGT.

The rearrangement uses TRBV19 and TRBJ2-7, with D perhaps given as TRBD1 or TRBD2 (6 bases each). CDR3 length: 15 residues. V was clipped by 5 bases and J by 6 bases, with 20 bases between them. Germline lookup yields CDR1 LNHDA and CDR2 SQIVND (reference sequence). In DNA form, the CDR3 reads TGTGCCAGTAGTCCGCCTAGGGGGGAGGCCAGCGAGCAGTACTTC. Protein: CASSPPRGEASEQYF.

This clonotype was seen a few times. The chain is built from TRBV6-6 and TRBJ1-2; D uncertain. Trimming stripped 0 bases from V and 7 bases from J, with 15 bases between. The CDR3 is made up of 15 amino acids. Per the germline V gene, CDR1 is MNHNY and CDR2 is SVGAGI (reference sequence). The CDR3 here is CASSYSRIPRGGYTF. CDR3 coding DNA: TGTGCCAGCAGTTACTCCCGGATCCCTCGGGGTGGCTACACCTTC.

This clonotype was seen at least ten times. The J gene is TRBJ1-1, the V gene TRBV20-1, with D tentatively TRBD1 (6 bases). CDR3 length equals 12 residues. Germline loops: CDR1 DFQATT, CDR2 SNEGSKA (reference sequence). The V and J ends lost 8 bases and 3 bases respectively, with 13 bases between them. The CDR3 DNA reads TGCAGTCGGTACAGGGTCGACACTGAAGCTTTCTTT. This translates into CSRYRVDTEAFF.

The V call is TRBV14, the J call TRBJ1-1; the D is unclear. The germline V and J ends were trimmed by 2 bases and 1 base, with 11 bases remaining between them. Germline V CDR1 and CDR2: SGHDN, FVKESK. CDR3 length equals 15 residues. This CDR3 is CASSQFFAANTEAFF. The CDR3 DNA sequence: TGTGCCAGCAGCCAATTTTTCGCCGCGAACACTGAAGCTTTCTTT.

This clonotype was recorded many times. The V and J genes are TRBV12-3 or TRBV12-4 and TRBJ1-1, with TRBD1 matching 9 bases. The CDR3 extends over 14 amino acids. Trimming cost V 7 bases and J 4 bases; bases outside gene matches: 7. The CDR3 here is CASTLTGGVTEAFF. CDR3 in DNA: TGTGCCAGCACCCTGACAGGGGGGGTCACTGAAGCTTTCTTT.

V gene TRBV5-1 combines with J gene TRBJ2-6; D remains ambiguous. Deletions cut 7 bases from V and 0 bases from J, with 11 bases between. Germline CDR1 and CDR2: SGHRS and YFSETQ. CDR3 size: 15 residues. The CDR3 DNA sequence: TGCGCCAGCCAGCTTGGCTACTCTGGGGCCAACGTCCTGACTTTC. Amino acids: CASQLGYSGANVLTF.

The chain recombines TRBV19 with TRBJ1-1; D is unclear. In germline, CDR1 is LNHDA, CDR2 SQIVND (reference sequence). Trimming pared 5 bases from V and 1 base from J, leaving 11 bases between. This CDR3 is 14 amino acids long. The CDR3, as DNA: TGTGCCAGTAGTGTCGGACTGAGGAACACTGAAGCTTTCTTT. Translating gives CASSVGLRNTEAFF.

The chain employs TRBV20-1 and TRBJ2-3, with 14 bases identical to TRBD2. The CDR3 sequence is 19 residues long. The germline CDR1 and CDR2 sequences are DFQATT and SNEGSKA (reference sequence). The V and J ends lost 3 bases and 5 bases, in that order; junction bases with no gene match: 16. The CDR3 here is CSARTPNPGLAGDIDTQYF. CDR3 sequence (DNA): TGCAGTGCTAGGACTCCCAACCCGGGACTAGCGGGAGACATAGATACGCAGTATTTT.

Regarding this clonotype: The conserved phenylalanine or tryptophan normally closing the CDR3 is absent here, so this likely arose from a read error. The gene calls are TRBV20-1 and TRBJ1-2; the D gene is possibly TRBD1 (6 bases). The CDR3 covers 15 residues. Germline-derived CDR1 and CDR2 are DFQATT and SNEGSKA (reference sequence). Trimming stripped 5 bases from V and 3 bases from J, with 19 bases between. CDR3 sequence (DNA): TGCAGTGCTTCAAAGGGGGGGCCCTCATACTATGGCTACACCCTC. This gives the protein CSASKGGPSYYGYTL.

This clonotype was counted ten times or more. This chain connects TRBV4-2 to TRBJ2-5; 7 bases align to TRBD2. The CDR3 extends over 15 amino acids. Germline CDR1 is LGHNA and CDR2 is YNFKEQ. Germline trimming cut 4 bases from V and 4 bases from J; bases unmatched to any gene: 9. CDR3 sequence: CASSPLWAGVETQYF. Written as DNA, the CDR3 is TGTGCCAGCAGCCCCTTGTGGGCGGGAGTAGAGACCCAGTACTTC.

The sample holds a few counts of this clonotype. This chain joins TRBV15 and TRBJ2-1, with 14 bases identical to TRBD2. The CDR3 is 19 residues long. CDR1 and CDR2 from the germline V gene are LNHNV and YYDKDF (reference sequence). Unmatched junction bases numbered 13, after V lost 3 bases and J lost 6 bases. CDR3 in DNA: TGTGCCACCAGCAGGGGGCTCGGGACTAGCGGGAGTTATCGCAATGAGCAGTTCTTC. Its translation is CATSRGLGTSGSYRNEQFF.